The next 20 T cell receptor beta chains were all read from a single sample in a study of shared clonotypes between healthy human individuals. This table comes from immunoSEQ multiplex PCR, and its TCRdb copy is limited to in-frame clones, with some not included. Of 2 million to 3 million clones listed, 93% are singletons. Sequenced material: naive CD4+ T cells from PBMCs. Subset reported: CD45RA+ positively selected. The receptor source for this set is a man aged 18 to 30 in good health. Some clones in this sample may be carry-over from other donors' samples.

This rearrangement joins TRBV27 to TRBJ1-1; D is undetermined. Trimming removed 3 bases from V and 3 bases from J, with 11 bases in between. The germline V gene has CDR1 MNHEY and CDR2 SMNVEV (reference sequence). The CDR3 runs 14 residues. CDR3 DNA sequence: TGTGCCAGCAGTTTTAAGGTCGGGCACACTGAAGCTTTCTTT. Protein product: CASSFKVGHTEAFF.

About this clone itself: Other DNA sequences in this specimen translate into the identical CDR3. The chain uses TRBV5-5 and TRBJ2-7, with D possibly matching TRBD1 (6 bases). The CDR3 contains 13 residues. V dropped 3 bases and J dropped 3 bases, with 10 bases sitting between them. Germline-derived CDR1 and CDR2 are SGHKS and YYEKEE (reference sequence). The CDR3 nucleotides are TGTGCCAGCAGCTGGGGGCAGGGCTACGAGCAGTACTTC. Protein: CASSWGQGYEQYF.

This clone is a singleton in its sample. V and J are TRBV7-8 and TRBJ2-2; the match to TRBD1 covers 7 bases. V gave up 0 bases and J gave up 15 bases; unmatched junction bases: 7. CDR1 is SGHVS and CDR2 is FQNEAQ in the germline V gene. This CDR3 has 13 amino acids. CDR3 region: CASSLANRGWVFF. Written as DNA, the CDR3 is TGTGCCAGCAGCTTAGCTAACAGGGGTTGGGTGTTTTTT.

The chain links TRBV14 to TRBJ2-7, with D tentatively TRBD1 or TRBD2 (5 bases each). This CDR3 has 16 residues. Deletions cut 1 base from V and 3 bases from J, with 16 bases between. The V gene's germline CDR1 is SGHDN and CDR2 FVKESK. The CDR3 region has the DNA TGTGCCAGCAGCCAAGTGAGTAGCGAGGGGATCTACGAGCAGTACTTC. Translation gives CASSQVSSEGIYEQYF. Full variable domain (remainder filled in from reference TRBV14 and TRBJ2-7): EAGVTQFPSHSVIEKGQTVTLRCDPISGHDNLYWYRRVMGKEIKFLLHFVKESKQDESGMPNNRFLAERTGGTYSTLKVQPAELEDSGVYFCASSQVSSEGIYEQYFGPGTRLTVT.

This clone was picked up a small number of times. The chain links TRBV7-3 to TRBJ2-6; D may correspond to TRBD1 or TRBD2 (6 bases each). The germline CDR1 and CDR2 sequences are SGHTA and FQGTGA. With 5 bases removed from V and 1 base from J, the gap between germline ends came to 12 bases. CDR3 size: 16 residues. The CDR3 loop is CASSLGGRSGANVLTF. CDR3 DNA sequence: TGTGCCAGCAGCCTCGGGGGCAGATCTGGGGCCAACGTCCTGACTTTC. The full variable domain, rest sourced from reference TRBV7-3 and TRBJ2-6, is GAGVSQTPSNKVTEKGKYVELRCDPISGHTALYWYRQSLGQGPEFLIYFQGTGAADDSGLPNDRFFAVRPEGSVSTLKIQRTERGDSAVYLCASSLGGRSGANVLTFGAGSRLTVL.

J is TRBJ2-1 and V is TRBV11-2, with 10 bases matching TRBD2. The V gene end was trimmed by 5 bases and the J gene end by 4 bases; junction bases not matched to a gene: 11. The CDR3 has 17 amino acids. In germline, CDR1 is SGHAT, CDR2 FQNNGV. CDR3 residues: CASSPRWSSGRYNEQFF. The CDR3 DNA follows: TGTGCCAGCAGCCCCCGGTGGAGTAGCGGGAGGTACAATGAGCAGTTCTTC.

V and J are TRBV5-6 and TRBJ2-6; unclear D gene. Trimming took off 5 bases at V and 2 bases at J, with 5 bases between the two ends. This CDR3 is 13 amino acids long. CDR1 and CDR2 (germline): SGHDT, YYEEEE. In DNA, the CDR3 is TGTGCCAGCAGTCGACCTGGGGCCAACGTCCTGACTTTC. Encoded protein: CASSRPGANVLTF.

Points on this clone: At one of its ends the junction is not consistent with the germline gene, which may arise from a read error. The chain recombines TRBV6-5 with TRBJ1-5; TRBD1 matches 9 bases. This CDR3 is built from 14 residues. Germline V gives CDR1 MNHEY, CDR2 SVGAGI. CDR3 residues: CASTERTGAQSQHF. CDR3 sequence (DNA): TGTGCCAGCACCGAACGGACAGGGGCTCAGTCCCAGCATTTT.

Comment on this clone: Within the sample, other DNA sequences also encode this same CDR3. The chain uses TRBV7-2 and TRBJ2-7; 8 nucleotides agree with TRBD1. This CDR3 has 14 residues. CDR1 and CDR2 from the germline V gene are SGHTA and FQGNSA. The J segment lost 3 bases and the V segment lost 3 bases, leaving 4 bases of the junction unmatched. For the CDR3, the DNA is TGTGCCAGCAGCTTTCAGGGGGCGGACTACGAGCAGTACTTC. Its translation is CASSFQGADYEQYF.

This rearrangement joins TRBV5-1 to TRBJ2-2, with 9 bases that match TRBD1. Unmatched junction bases numbered 7, after V lost 0 bases and J lost 7 bases. The germline gives CDR1 SGHRS, CDR2 YFSETQ. CDR3 length: 16 residues. The CDR3 protein is CASSLEGQGGGGELFF. CDR3 DNA: TGCGCCAGCAGCTTGGAGGGACAGGGAGGTGGCGGGGAGCTGTTTTTT.

This clone was picked up a small number of times. The chain combines TRBV7-8 with TRBJ1-1; no firm D call. The CDR3 extends over 14 amino acids. Trimming pared 2 bases from V and 3 bases from J, leaving 10 bases between. CDR1 is SGHVS, CDR2 FQNEAQ, per germline. Here the CDR3 DNA reads TGTGCCAGCAGCTTAATTGCTTCGGACACTGAAGCTTTCTTT. Its translation is CASSLIASDTEAFF.

The V gene is TRBV7-2, the J gene TRBJ2-5; 10 bases match TRBD2. This CDR3 comprises 18 residues. After removal of 1 base from V and 7 bases from J, the junction contained 15 bases not matched to a gene. CDR1 and CDR2 (germline): SGHTA, FQGNSA. CDR3 coding DNA: TGTGCCAGCAGCTTAGTTCCCTTCCTAGCGGGGGACCATGGGACCCAGTACTTC. Encoded protein: CASSLVPFLAGDHGTQYF.

This clone was seen only a few times. The chain joins TRBV15 to TRBJ1-1, with no clear D. V lost 5 bases and J 3 bases, leaving 16 bases between the germline ends. CDR3 length: 15 amino acids. Germline loops: CDR1 LNHNV, CDR2 YYDKDF (reference sequence). CDR3 coding DNA: TGTGCCACCAGCGAGAGCACGAGACTTTACACTGAAGCTTTCTTT. Encoded protein: CATSESTRLYTEAFF.

The sample holds one count of this clone. The gene calls are TRBV6-6 and TRBJ1-4; TRBD1 might be the D (6 bases). The V gene's germline CDR1 is MNHNY and CDR2 SVGAGI (reference sequence). Trimming removed 0 bases at V and 8 bases at J, with 13 bases between. There are 15 residues in the CDR3. The CDR3 loop is CASSYSGGLREKLFF. As DNA, the CDR3 is TGTGCCAGCAGTTACTCGGGGGGCCTACGGGAAAAACTGTTTTTT.

This sequence joins TRBV29-1 and TRBJ1-1; D is unclear. V was cut by 5 bases and J by 11 bases, with 30 bases left in between. Germline V gene sequence: CDR1 SQVTM, CDR2 ANQGSEA. CDR3 length equals 16 residues. The CDR3 reads CSVLFPTRDQGRGAFF. Written as DNA, the CDR3 is TGCAGCGTTTTATTTCCTACACGGGATCAAGGACGTGGGGCTTTCTTT.

The chain is built from TRBV6-1 and TRBJ1-5; D remains ambiguous. Germline CDR1 MNHNS, CDR2 SASEGT. CDR3 length: 14 amino acids. Trimming cost V 1 base and J 5 bases, with 9 bases left between them. The CDR3 DNA is TGTGCCAGCAGTGAAGGGATAAGCTATCAGCCCCAGCATTTT. This sequence encodes CASSEGISYQPQHF.

This clone was detected only once. V usage is TRBV4-1 and J usage is TRBJ2-6; D gene uncertain. Germline-derived CDR1 and CDR2 are MGHRA and YSYEKL. V lost 2 bases and J lost 0, with 8 bases in between. The CDR3 contains 16 residues. The CDR3 bases are TGCGCCAGCAGCCAACCTACTTTCTCTGGGGCCAACGTCCTGACTTTC. This translates into CASSQPTFSGANVLTF.

The chain links TRBV6-1 to TRBJ2-7; weak D call: TRBD1 (5 bases). The CDR3 is made up of 14 amino acids. V was pared by 8 bases and J by 2 bases, with 16 bases between. Germline loops: CDR1 MNHNS, CDR2 SASEGT. The CDR3 reads CASSGAVPTYEQYF. CDR3 nucleotides: TGTGCCAGCTCTGGGGCTGTACCTACCTACGAGCAGTACTTC.

The gene calls are TRBV4-1 and TRBJ2-2; 14 bases fit TRBD2. From germline, CDR1 is MGHRA and CDR2 YSYEKL. V lost 8 bases to trimming and J lost 5 bases; unmatched junction nucleotides: 10. The CDR3 loop spans 17 amino acids. CDR3 region: CASRLGTSGSGTGELFF. In DNA, the CDR3 is TGCGCCAGCCGCCTCGGGACTAGCGGGAGTGGGACCGGGGAGCTGTTTTTT.

V usage is TRBV9 and J usage is TRBJ2-7, with a weak D call TRBD1 (7 bases). Germline CDR1 SGDLS, CDR2 YYNGEE. This CDR3 is built from 16 residues. V was clipped by 2 bases and J by 3 bases, with 18 bases between them. This chain's CDR3 is CASSVSRDSTFYEQYF. The CDR3 DNA follows: TGTGCCAGCAGCGTGTCGCGGGACAGCACATTCTACGAGCAGTACTTC. Complete variable domain (other parts from reference TRBV9 and TRBJ2-7): DSGVTQTPKHLITATGQRVTLRCSPRSGDLSVYWYQQSLDQGLQFLIQYYNGEERAKGNILERFSAQQFPDLHSELNLSSLELGDSALYFCASSVSRDSTFYEQYFGPGTRLTVT.